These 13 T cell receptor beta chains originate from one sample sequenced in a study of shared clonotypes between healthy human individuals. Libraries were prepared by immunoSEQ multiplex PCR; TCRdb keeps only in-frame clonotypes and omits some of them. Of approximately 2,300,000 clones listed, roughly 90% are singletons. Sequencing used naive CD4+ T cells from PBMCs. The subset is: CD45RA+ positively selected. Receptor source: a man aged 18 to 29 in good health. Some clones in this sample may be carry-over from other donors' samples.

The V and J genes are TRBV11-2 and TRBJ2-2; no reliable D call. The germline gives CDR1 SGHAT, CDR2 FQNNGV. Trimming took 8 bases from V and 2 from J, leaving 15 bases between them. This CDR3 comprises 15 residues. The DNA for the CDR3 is TGTGCCAGCCGCACCCCCCGGGCCAACACCGGGGAGCTGTTTTTT. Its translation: CASRTPRANTGELFF.

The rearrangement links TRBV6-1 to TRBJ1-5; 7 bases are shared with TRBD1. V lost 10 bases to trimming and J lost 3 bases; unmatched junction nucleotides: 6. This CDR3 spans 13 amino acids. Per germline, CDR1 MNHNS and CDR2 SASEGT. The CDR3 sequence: CATRGQFNQPQHF. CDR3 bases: TGTGCCACTAGGGGACAGTTCAATCAGCCCCAGCATTTT.

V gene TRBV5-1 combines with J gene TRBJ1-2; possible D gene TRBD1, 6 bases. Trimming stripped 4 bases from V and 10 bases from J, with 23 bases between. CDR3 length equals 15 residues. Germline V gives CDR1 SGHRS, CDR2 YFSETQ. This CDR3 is CASSPQEGIGGDYTF. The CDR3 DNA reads TGCGCCAGCAGCCCCCAGGAGGGAATAGGGGGGGACTACACCTTC.

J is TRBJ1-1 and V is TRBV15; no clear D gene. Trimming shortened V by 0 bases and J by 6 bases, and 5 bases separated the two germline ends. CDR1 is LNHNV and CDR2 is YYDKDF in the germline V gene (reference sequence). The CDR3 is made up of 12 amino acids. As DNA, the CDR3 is TGTGCCACCAGCAGAGATGGGGCTGAAGCTTTCTTT. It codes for CATSRDGAEAFF.

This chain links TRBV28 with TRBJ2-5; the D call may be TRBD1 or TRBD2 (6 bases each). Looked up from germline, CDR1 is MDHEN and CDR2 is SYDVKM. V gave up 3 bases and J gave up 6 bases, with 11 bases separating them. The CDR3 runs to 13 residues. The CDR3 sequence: CASSFPRGQTQYF. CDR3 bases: TGTGCCAGCAGTTTTCCTCGGGGGCAGACCCAGTACTTC.

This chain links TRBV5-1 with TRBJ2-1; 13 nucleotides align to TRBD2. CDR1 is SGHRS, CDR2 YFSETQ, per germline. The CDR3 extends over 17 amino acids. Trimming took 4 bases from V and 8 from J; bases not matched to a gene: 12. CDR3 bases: TGCGCCAGCAGCCCCGAGCTACTAGCGGGAGGGGCCGATGAGCAGTTCTTC. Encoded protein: CASSPELLAGGADEQFF.

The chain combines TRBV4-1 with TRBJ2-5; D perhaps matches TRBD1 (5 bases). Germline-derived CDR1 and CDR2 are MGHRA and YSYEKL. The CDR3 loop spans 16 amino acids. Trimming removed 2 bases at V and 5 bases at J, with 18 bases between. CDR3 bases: TGCGCCAGCAGCCAAACTGGGGCCCCCACAAGGGAGACCCAGTACTTC. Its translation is CASSQTGAPTRETQYF.

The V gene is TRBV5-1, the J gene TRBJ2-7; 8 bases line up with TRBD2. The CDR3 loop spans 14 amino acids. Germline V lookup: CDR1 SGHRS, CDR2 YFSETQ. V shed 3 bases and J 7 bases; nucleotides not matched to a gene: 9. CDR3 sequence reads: CASSSRTSPGEQYF. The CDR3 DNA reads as TGCGCCAGCAGCTCCAGGACTAGCCCGGGGGAGCAGTACTTC. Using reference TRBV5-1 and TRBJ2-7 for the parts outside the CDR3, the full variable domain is KAGVTQTPRYLIKTRGQQVTLSCSPISGHRSVSWYQQTPGQGLQFLFEYFSETQRNKGNFPGRFSGRQFSNSRSEMNVSTLELGDSALYLCASSSRTSPGEQYFGPGTRLTVT.

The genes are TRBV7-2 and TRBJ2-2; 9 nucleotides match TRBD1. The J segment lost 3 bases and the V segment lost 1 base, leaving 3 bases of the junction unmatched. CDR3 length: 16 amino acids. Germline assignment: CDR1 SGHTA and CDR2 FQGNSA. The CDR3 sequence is CASSLEQGAYTGELFF. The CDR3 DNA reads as TGTGCCAGCAGCTTAGAACAGGGGGCTTACACCGGGGAGCTGTTTTTT.

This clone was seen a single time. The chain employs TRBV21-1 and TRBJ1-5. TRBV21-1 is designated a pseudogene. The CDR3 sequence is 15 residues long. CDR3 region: CASSKQEEENQPQHF. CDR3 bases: TGTGCCAGCAGCAAACAGGAGGAGGAAAATCAGCCCCAGCATTTT.

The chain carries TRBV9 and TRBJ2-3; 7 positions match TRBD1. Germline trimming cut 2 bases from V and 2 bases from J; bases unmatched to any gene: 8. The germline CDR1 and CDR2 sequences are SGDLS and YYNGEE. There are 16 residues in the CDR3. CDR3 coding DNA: TGTGCCAGCAGCGTTCCGGGACAGATGATCACAGATACGCAGTATTTT. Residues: CASSVPGQMITDTQYF.

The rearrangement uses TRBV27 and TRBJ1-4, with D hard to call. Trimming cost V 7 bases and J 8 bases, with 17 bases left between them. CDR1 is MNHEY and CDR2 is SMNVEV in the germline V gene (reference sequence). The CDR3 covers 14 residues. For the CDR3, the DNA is TGTGCCAGCACCACCGGCCCGGGAGTCGAAAAACTGTTTTTT. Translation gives CASTTGPGVEKLFF.

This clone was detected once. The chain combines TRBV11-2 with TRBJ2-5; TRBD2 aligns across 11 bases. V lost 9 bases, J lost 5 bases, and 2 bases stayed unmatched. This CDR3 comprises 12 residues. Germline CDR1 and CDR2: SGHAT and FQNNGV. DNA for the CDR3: TGTGCCAGTACTAGCGGGAGCGAGACCCAGTACTTC. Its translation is CASTSGSETQYF.